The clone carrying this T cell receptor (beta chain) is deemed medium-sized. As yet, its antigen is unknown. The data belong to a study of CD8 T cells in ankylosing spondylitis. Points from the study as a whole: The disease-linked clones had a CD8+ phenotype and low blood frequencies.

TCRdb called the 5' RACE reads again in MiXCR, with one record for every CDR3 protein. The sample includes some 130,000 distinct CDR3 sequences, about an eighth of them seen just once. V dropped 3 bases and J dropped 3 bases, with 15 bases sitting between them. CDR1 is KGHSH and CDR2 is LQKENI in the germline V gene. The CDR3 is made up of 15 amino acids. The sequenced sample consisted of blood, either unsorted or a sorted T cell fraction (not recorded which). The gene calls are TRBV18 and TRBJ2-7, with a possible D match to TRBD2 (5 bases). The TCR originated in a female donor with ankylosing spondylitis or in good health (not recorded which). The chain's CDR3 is CASSPVALAGYEQYF. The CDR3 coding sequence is TGTGCCAGCTCACCGGTGGCCCTTGCGGGCTACGAGCAGTACTTC.